Given below is one T cell receptor beta chain in context. Antigen unknown. The read finishes 3 residues shy of the CDR3 end, and the germline J gene is used to complete it. All participants had a single incident cervical HPV16 infection, and prevalent HPV16 infections were excluded. These data come from a study of T cells in women clearing cervical HPV infection. Study as a whole: Donors had HPV16-related CIN3 or worse; 2 had invasive cancer. Points from the study as a whole: Repertoire richness, not evenness, was significantly elevated in CIN3+ cases versus controls. Cases carried less TRBV6-7 than controls: approximately 0.1% versus 0.16%.

V dropped 2 bases and J dropped 5; count of bases not matched to a gene: 14. This CDR3 is 17 amino acids long. Per germline, CDR1 MNHNS and CDR2 SASEGT. The method was immunoSEQ multiplex PCR; TCRdb's version includes in-frame clones alone and lacks a portion of them. The sample table includes 25,000 to 35,000 clones. The clonotype was recovered from a woman between 18 and 70 years old with a cervical HPV16 infection that either progressed to CIN3+ or cleared (not recorded which). The chain joins TRBV6-1 to TRBJ1-1; 7 nucleotides line up with TRBD1. The specimen sequenced was blood buffy coat. CDR3 protein: CASSENEGAVVRTEAFF. The part of the CDR3 DNA that was read is TGTGCCAGCAGTGAAAACGAGGGGGCGGTTGTTAGGACTGAA.